This TCR beta chain is drawn from a study of blood T cell repertoires in COVID-19. Study information: Material from acute and convalescent COVID-19 was sourced from the United States, Italy and Spain. The analysed material was cDNA or gDNA that came from T cells, B-cell-depleted T cells, or PBMCs.

Looked up from germline, CDR1 is MNHEY and CDR2 is SVGEGT. The CDR3 runs 13 residues. Trimming removed 5 bases from V and 1 base from J, with 6 bases in between. Original methodology: Amplifying reference gene primers gave estimates of nucleated cell counts. The table came from immunoSEQ multiplex PCR; TCRdb's copy has only in-frame clones and leaves some out. D and trimming come from the DNA, and the V and J calls and clone size come from that table. Of around 150,000 clones in the sample, approximately 80% were seen once. This chain joins TRBV6-2 or TRBV6-3 and TRBJ2-1; D is undetermined. The sequence came from a woman aged 60-75 years with active or convalescent COVID-19. Specimen: peripheral blood. The CDR3 protein is CASSEISYNEQFF. CDR3 DNA: TGTGCCAGCAGTGAGATATCCTACAATGAGCAGTTCTTC.